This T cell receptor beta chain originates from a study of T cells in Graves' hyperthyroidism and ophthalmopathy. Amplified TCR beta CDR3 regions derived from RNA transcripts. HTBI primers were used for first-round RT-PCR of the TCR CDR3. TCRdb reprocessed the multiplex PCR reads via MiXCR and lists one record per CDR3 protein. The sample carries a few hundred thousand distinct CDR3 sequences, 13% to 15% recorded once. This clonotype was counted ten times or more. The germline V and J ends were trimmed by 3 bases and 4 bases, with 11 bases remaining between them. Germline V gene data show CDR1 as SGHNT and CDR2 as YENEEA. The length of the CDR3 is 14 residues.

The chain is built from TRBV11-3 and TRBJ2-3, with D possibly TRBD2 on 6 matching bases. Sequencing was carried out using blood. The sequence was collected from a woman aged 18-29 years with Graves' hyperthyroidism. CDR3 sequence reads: CASSLRDGADTQYF. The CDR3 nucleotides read TGTGCCAGCAGCTTGCGGGATGGTGCAGATACGCAGTATTTT.